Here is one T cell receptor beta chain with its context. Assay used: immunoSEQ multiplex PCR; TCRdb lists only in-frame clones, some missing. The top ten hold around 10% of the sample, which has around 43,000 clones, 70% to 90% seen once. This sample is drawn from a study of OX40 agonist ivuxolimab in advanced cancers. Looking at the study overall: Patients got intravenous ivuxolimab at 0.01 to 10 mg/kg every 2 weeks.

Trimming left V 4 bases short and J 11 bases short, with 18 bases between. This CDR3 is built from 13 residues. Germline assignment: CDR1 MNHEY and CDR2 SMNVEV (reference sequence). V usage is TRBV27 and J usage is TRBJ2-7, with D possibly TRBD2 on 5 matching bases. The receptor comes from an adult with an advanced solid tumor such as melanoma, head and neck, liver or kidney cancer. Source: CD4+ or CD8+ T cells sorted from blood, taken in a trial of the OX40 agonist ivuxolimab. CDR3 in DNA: TGTGCCAGCAGTTCCCCCTTCACGGAGGCGGAGTACTTC. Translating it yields CASSSPFTEAEYF.